A single sample is the source of the 27 T cell receptor beta chains below, sequenced in a study of T cells after yellow fever vaccination. MiXCR, run by TCRdb on the 5' RACE reads, gives a single entry per CDR3 protein. The table records 250,000 to 350,000 distinct CDR3 sequences, around 6.8% of them present only once. Specimen: PBMCs, collected about 49 days after the first yellow fever vaccination. The receptor set was obtained from a man younger than 35 who received the YFV17D yellow fever vaccine.

Only a few counts were recorded for this clonotype. The V call is TRBV5-6, the J call TRBJ2-1; 10 nucleotides match TRBD1. Germline values: CDR1 SGHDT, CDR2 YYEEEE. The junction had 10 bases not matched to a gene; V was cut back by 0 bases and J by 7 bases. The CDR3 contains 17 residues. CDR3 coding DNA: TGTGCCAGCAGCTTGGGGGCCGGGACAGGGGTGGGGAATGAGCAGTTCTTC. Translated: CASSLGAGTGVGNEQFF.

This clonotype has only a few counts. The genes are TRBV6-5 and TRBJ1-3; D is undetermined. CDR3 size: 13 residues. CDR1 and CDR2 (germline): MNHEY, SVGAGI. Trimming left V 2 bases short and J 4 bases short, with 6 bases between. CDR3 nucleotide sequence: TGTGCCAGCAGTTACGATCAAGGAAACACCATATATTTT. This translates into CASSYDQGNTIYF.

This clonotype occurred a few times. The chain has TRBV4-2 and TRBJ2-3, with TRBD2 identical over 13 bases. The CDR3 spans 17 residues. The trim removed 3 bases at V and 1 base at J, leaving 4 bases unmatched. The germline V gene encodes CDR1 LGHNA and CDR2 YNFKEQ. CDR3 loop: CASSQPTSGGGTDTQYF. As DNA, the CDR3 is TGTGCCAGCAGCCAGCCCACTAGCGGGGGGGGCACAGATACGCAGTATTTT.

V gene TRBV12-3 or TRBV12-4 combines with J gene TRBJ1-4; D remains ambiguous. Trimming removed 6 bases from V and 4 bases from J, with 12 bases in between. The length of the CDR3 is 14 residues. CDR3 sequence reads: CASSMWRNNEKLFF. DNA for the CDR3: TGTGCCAGCAGCATGTGGCGGAATAATGAAAAACTGTTTTTT.

The CDR3 DNA reads TGTGCCAGCAGCCCCTCCGGGGTGACCCCAGAGACCCAGTACTTC. Residues: CASSPSGVTPETQYF. The chain carries TRBV7-2 and TRBJ2-5, with a tentative D call TRBD2 (5 bases). There are 15 residues in the CDR3. V gave up 5 bases and J gave up 4 bases, with 17 bases separating them. Germline CDR1 and CDR2: SGHTA and FQGNSA.

This chain uses TRBV28 with TRBJ1-2; D is undetermined. The V end was cut by 8 bases, the J end by 3 bases, with 7 bases between. From germline, CDR1 is MDHEN and CDR2 SYDVKM. The CDR3 sequence is 11 residues long. DNA of the CDR3: TGTGCCAGCTCAGGCTACTATGGCTACACCTTC. This sequence encodes CASSGYYGYTF.

The V call is TRBV4-1, the J call TRBJ1-2, with a weak D call TRBD1 (5 bases). The CDR3 loop spans 15 amino acids. Germline V gives CDR1 MGHRA, CDR2 YSYEKL. Trimming took 1 base from V and 4 from J, leaving 13 bases between them. The CDR3 region has the DNA TGCGCCAGCAGCCAAGCTCGGGGGAAGGGCTATGGCTACACCTTC. It codes for CASSQARGKGYGYTF.

This clonotype was seen only a few times. One junction end does not reproduce the germline sequence, and a read error may be involved. The V and J genes are TRBV7-2 and TRBJ1-1; TRBD1 agrees at 8 bases. Germline CDR1 reads SGHTA; CDR2 reads FQGNSA. CDR3 length: 14 residues. The chain's CDR3 is CASSPGQVKTEAFF. For the CDR3, the DNA is TGTGCCAGCAGCCCGGGACAGGTGAAGACTGAAGCTTTCTTT. Supplemented by reference TRBV7-2 and TRBJ1-1, the full variable domain reads GAGVSQSPSNKVTEKGKDVELRCDPISGHTALYWYRQSLGQGLEFLIYFQGNSAPDKSGLPSDRFSAERTGGSVSTLTIQRTQQEDSAVYLCASSPGQVKTEAFFGQGTRLTVV.

V and J are TRBV27 and TRBJ2-5, with 9 bases fitting TRBD2. Germline trimming cut 2 bases from V and 7 bases from J; bases unmatched to any gene: 5. The CDR3 extends over 14 amino acids. Germline V gene sequence: CDR1 MNHEY, CDR2 SMNVEV (reference sequence). The CDR3: CASSLGGGVVTQYF. The CDR3 region has the DNA TGTGCCAGCAGTTTAGGCGGGGGGGTCGTGACCCAGTACTTC.

V gene TRBV4-2 combines with J gene TRBJ2-1, with D perhaps TRBD1 or TRBD2 (7 bases each). The germline V gene encodes CDR1 LGHNA and CDR2 YNFKEQ. The V end lost 0 bases, the J end lost 6 bases, and 15 bases lay between the germline ends. This CDR3 has 16 residues. CDR3 DNA: TGTGCCAGCAGCCAAGATGGGGCAGGGGGGGTCAATGAGCAGTTCTTC. It yields the protein CASSQDGAGGVNEQFF.

This sequence joins TRBV7-3 and TRBJ2-1; possibly TRBD2 for D (7 bases). The CDR3 is made up of 15 amino acids. V was cut by 1 base and J by 8 bases, with 15 bases left in between. Germline CDR1 and CDR2: SGHTA and FQGTGA. CDR3 sequence reads: CASSLSTGGFHEQFF. The CDR3 DNA follows: TGTGCCAGCAGCTTAAGTACGGGGGGCTTTCATGAGCAGTTCTTC.

The V gene is TRBV18, the J gene TRBJ1-1; 9 bases agree with TRBD1. CDR1 and CDR2 from the germline V gene are KGHSH and LQKENI. The J segment lost 5 bases and the V segment lost 4 bases, leaving 8 bases of the junction unmatched. The CDR3 extends over 15 amino acids. CDR3 sequence (DNA): TGTGCCAGCTCACTGGCGACAGGGGGGATTACTGAAGCTTTCTTT. This sequence encodes CASSLATGGITEAFF.

The gene calls are TRBV7-2 and TRBJ2-1, with TRBD1 matching over 7 bases. The CDR3 has 15 amino acids. The J segment lost 12 bases and the V segment lost 3 bases, leaving 14 bases of the junction unmatched. Germline-derived CDR1 and CDR2 are SGHTA and FQGNSA. CDR3 nucleotides: TGTGCCAGCAGCTTTCATCCGCGCGGACAGGATGGGCAGTTCTTC. Protein sequence: CASSFHPRGQDGQFF.

This clonotype has only a few counts. This chain joins TRBV5-5 and TRBJ2-7, with 8 bases fitting TRBD2. Germline CDR1 and CDR2: SGHKS and YYEKEE (reference sequence). After removal of 4 bases from V and 2 bases from J, the junction contained 8 bases not matched to a gene. The CDR3 contains 15 residues. The CDR3 loop is CASSADRGGTYEQYF. In DNA form, the CDR3 reads TGTGCCAGCAGCGCCGATCGGGGGGGAACCTACGAGCAGTACTTC.

This clonotype was counted at least ten times. The V gene is TRBV11-2, the J gene TRBJ1-5, with D possibly being TRBD1 (5 bases). V shed 0 bases and J shed 7 bases, with 7 bases lying between them. The CDR3 consists of 13 residues. Germline CDR1 is SGHAT and CDR2 is FQNNGV. The DNA for the CDR3 is TGTGCCAGCAGCTTAGAGGGGGGACAGCCCCAGCATTTT. Translated: CASSLEGGQPQHF.

This sequence joins TRBV20-1 and TRBJ2-1, with TRBD2 identical over 8 bases. CDR1 DFQATT and CDR2 SNEGSKA come from the germline V gene (reference sequence). The ends lost 5 bases at V and 6 bases at J; junction bases unmatched: 9. CDR3 size: 14 residues. The CDR3 nucleotides read TGCAGTGCTCACGGGGGGGCTTACATCAATGAGCAGTTCTTC. This sequence encodes CSAHGGAYINEQFF.

The chain employs TRBV7-9 and TRBJ2-5, with D possibly matching TRBD2 (6 bases). Germline V gene sequence: CDR1 SEHNR, CDR2 FQNEAQ (reference sequence). V was pared by 3 bases and J by 3 bases, with 17 bases between. The length of the CDR3 is 16 residues. The CDR3 DNA follows: TGTGCCAGCAGCTTGGGTATTTGGGAGGTGGAAGAGACCCAGTACTTC. Its translation: CASSLGIWEVEETQYF.

This clonotype was seen at least ten times. At one end the junction does not follow the germline gene, possibly because of a read error. This chain connects TRBV12-3 or TRBV12-4 to TRBJ2-3; D unresolved. The CDR3 has 11 residues. This chain's CDR3 is CASSLIDAQYF. The CDR3 DNA follows: TGTGCCAGCAGTTTAATAGATGCGCAGTATTTT.

This clonotype has just a few counts. This chain connects TRBV27 to TRBJ1-2; TRBD1 matches at 7 bases. V shed 3 bases and J 4 bases; nucleotides not matched to a gene: 8. Looked up from germline, CDR1 is MNHEY and CDR2 is SMNVEV (reference sequence). The CDR3 runs 15 residues. The CDR3 DNA reads as TGTGCCAGCAGTTTTGATGTGGCAGGGGGCTATGGCTACACCTTC. This sequence encodes CASSFDVAGGYGYTF.

V usage is TRBV20-1 and J usage is TRBJ2-3; 8 bases fit TRBD2. Per the germline V gene, CDR1 is DFQATT and CDR2 is SNEGSKA (reference sequence). This CDR3 is 16 amino acids long. CDR3 residues: CCARPGGALSADTQYF. The CDR3 nucleotides are TGCTGCGCTAGGCCGGGGGGGGCCCTCAGCGCAGATACGCAGTATTTT.

The V call is TRBV5-8, the J call TRBJ1-6; 7 bases line up with TRBD1. CDR3 length: 17 amino acids. Germline CDR1 and CDR2: SGHTS and YDEGEE. Trimming removed 3 bases from V and 3 bases from J; junction bases left unmatched: 9. In nucleotides, the CDR3 is TGTGCCAGCAGCTCCGGGACAGCCGATCTCTATAATTCACCCCTCCACTTT. Its translation is CASSSGTADLYNSPLHF. Drawing the rest from reference TRBV5-8 and TRBJ1-6, the complete variable domain is EAGVTQSPTHLIKTRGQQATLRCSPISGHTSVYWYQQALGLGLQFLLWYDEGEERNRGNFPPRFSGRQFPNYSSELNVNALELEDSALYLCASSSGTADLYNSPLHFGNGTRLTVT.

This clonotype was counted at least ten times. The J gene is TRBJ2-1, the V gene TRBV7-2; the match to TRBD2 covers 8 bases. CDR3 length equals 13 residues. Unmatched junction bases numbered 2, after V lost 2 bases and J lost 8 bases. Looked up from germline, CDR1 is SGHTA and CDR2 is FQGNSA. Written as DNA, the CDR3 is TGTGCCAGCAGCTTAAGCGGGGGCGATGAGCAGTTCTTC. As protein: CASSLSGGDEQFF.

The V gene is TRBV4-1, the J gene TRBJ2-7, with 9 bases that match TRBD2. This CDR3 has 17 residues. Germline V gene lookup returns CDR1 MGHRA and CDR2 YSYEKL. The V gene end was trimmed by 0 bases and the J gene end by 3 bases; junction bases not matched to a gene: 9. The CDR3 nucleotides are TGCGCCAGCAGCCAAGATCTATCTAGCGGGGCCCTCTACGAGCAGTACTTC. Its translation: CASSQDLSSGALYEQYF.

The genes are TRBV5-1 and TRBJ2-7; D may be TRBD1 or TRBD2 (5 bases each). V was trimmed by 4 bases and J by 5 bases, leaving 19 bases between them. Germline lookup yields CDR1 SGHRS and CDR2 YFSETQ. CDR3 length: 15 residues. CDR3 amino acids: CASSNFGAQGDEQYF. CDR3 DNA: TGCGCCAGCAGCAACTTTGGGGCTCAGGGAGACGAGCAGTACTTC.

The CDR3 spells CAWSVPSLASYEQYF. CDR3 nucleotides: TGTGCCTGGAGTGTACCCTCTCTGGCCTCCTACGAGCAGTACTTC. The chain is built from TRBV30 and TRBJ2-7; no clear D gene. The V end was cut by 0 bases, the J end by 0 bases, with 12 bases between. The V gene's germline CDR1 is GTSNPN and CDR2 SVGIG (reference sequence). This CDR3 is built from 15 residues.

In its sample, this clonotype ranks as medium-sized. The chain has TRBV9 and TRBJ2-5, with TRBD2 as a possible D gene (6 bases). V was trimmed by 0 bases and J by 3 bases, leaving 9 bases between them. Germline lookup yields CDR1 SGDLS and CDR2 YYNGEE. The CDR3 consists of 14 residues. This CDR3 reads CASSVAGVEETQYF. In nucleotides, the CDR3 is TGTGCCAGCAGCGTAGCGGGGGTTGAAGAGACCCAGTACTTC.

This chain joins TRBV7-3 and TRBJ1-1; D is possibly TRBD1 (6 bases). The CDR3 has 15 amino acids. With 6 bases removed from V and 2 bases from J, the gap between germline ends came to 16 bases. CDR1 and CDR2 (germline): SGHTA, FQGTGA. CDR3 sequence reads: CASSPSGGANTEAFF. For the CDR3, the DNA is TGTGCCAGCAGTCCATCGGGGGGCGCAAACACTGAAGCTTTCTTT. The full variable domain, its missing parts supplied by reference TRBV7-3 and TRBJ1-1, is GAGVSQTPSNKVTEKGKYVELRCDPISGHTALYWYRQSLGQGPEFLIYFQGTGAADDSGLPNDRFFAVRPEGSVSTLKIQRTERGDSAVYLCASSPSGGANTEAFFGQGTRLTVV.